This T cell receptor (beta chain) originates from a study of blood T cell repertoires in COVID-19. Turning to the study itself: Sites in the United States, Italy and Spain provided acute and convalescent COVID-19 samples. The analysed material was cDNA or gDNA that came from T cells, B-cell-depleted T cells, or PBMCs.

In the authors' workflow: For nucleated cells, counts were estimated from reference gene primer amplification. Clones were read by immunoSEQ multiplex PCR, and TCRdb kept only the in-frame ones, dropping some. V and J calls and clone size are given by that table; D and trimming were obtained from the DNA. Found here are approximately 220,000 clones, under 90% of them singletons; the top ten hold more than 4.5%. CDR3 length equals 19 residues. Germline CDR1 is PRHDT and CDR2 is FYEKMQ (reference sequence). V lost 2 bases to trimming and J lost 8 bases, with 25 bases between them. The origin of this receptor is a woman aged 55-69 years who had recovered from COVID-19. Sequenced: peripheral blood. The rearrangement uses TRBV13 and TRBJ1-6, with a tentative D call TRBD1 (5 bases). The CDR3 reads CASSLLSARWTGGHSPLHF. CDR3 in DNA: TGTGCCAGCAGCTTATTATCCGCTCGGTGGACCGGGGGACATTCACCCCTCCACTTT.